This T cell receptor beta chain was identified during a study of T cell responses to AZD1222 COVID-19 vaccine. Generated by immunoSEQ multiplex PCR, the TCRdb table keeps only in-frame clones and is missing some. The data hold 130,000 or so clones, with roughly 90% observed a single time. Findings and limits, study-wide: All repertoire sampling was performed exclusively after the peak T cell response. Spike-specific TCR breadth and depth rose after two AZD1222 doses. Reportedly, close to half of spike-specific TCRs are directed against unmutated variant regions. Baseline antibody screening turned up just a handful of seropositive AZD1222 recipients.

V lost 0 bases, J lost 4 bases, and 15 bases lay in between. The V gene's germline CDR1 is SGHVS and CDR2 FQNEAQ. The CDR3 covers 16 residues. As regards this clone: The target antigen is unknown.

The material was peripheral blood, obtained 28 days after the second AZD1222 dose. The receptor's source is an adult who received the AZD1222 COVID-19 vaccine. V is TRBV7-8 and J is TRBJ1-2, with D uncertain. CDR3 bases: TGTGCCAGCAGCTTAGCGCGCACACTAGGAGTCTATGGCTACACCTTC. Its translation: CASSLARTLGVYGYTF.